The clone carrying this TCR beta chain appeared a few times. Its antigen is not known. The data originate from a study of PD-1 blockade in classical Hodgkin lymphoma. Study-level background: Patients were administered nivolumab (3 mg/kg intravenously) every 2 weeks.

Every patient experienced relapse after autologous stem cell transplantation, and brentuximab vedotin exposure varied. Study-level findings and limits: The study found that TCR diversity rose significantly by C4D1 in CD4+ but not CD8+ cells. Relapsed/refractory patients reportedly had the lowest baseline TCR diversity, below newly diagnosed patients, who were below healthy donors. Anyone who began nivolumab under 1 year after ASCT was excluded.

Here immunoSEQ multiplex PCR was the method, and the copy in TCRdb shows in-frame clones only, minus some. The sample yields more than 14,000 clones, roughly 68% seen once. The receptor was derived from a human donor with classical Hodgkin lymphoma. Specimen: peripheral blood mononuclear cells (PBMCs), collected at baseline.

The CDR3: CSAWGQGVPSNEKLFF. The DNA for the CDR3 is TGCAGCGCCTGGGGGCAGGGGGTTCCCTCTAATGAAAAACTGTTTTTT. The chain has TRBV29-1 and TRBJ1-4, with 7 bases lining up with TRBD1. Germline CDR1 reads SQVTM; CDR2 reads ANQGSEA. The length of the CDR3 is 16 residues. V lost 7 bases and J lost 3; bases outside the gene matches: 14.